The 19 T cell receptor beta chains listed next were all sequenced from one sample in a study of blood T cell repertoires in COVID-19. TCRdb's table, derived via immunoSEQ multiplex PCR, lists solely in-frame clones and lacks some. The sample lists 70,000 to 85,000 clones; about four fifths were seen once. The sequencing input was peripheral blood. The receptors originated from a woman of 80 years or more with acute or convalescent COVID-19.

The chain recombines TRBV6-5 with TRBJ1-1; D is ambiguous. This CDR3 comprises 14 residues. Germline values: CDR1 MNHEY, CDR2 SVGAGI. V gave up 0 bases and J gave up 1 base, with 6 bases separating them. The CDR3 DNA reads as TGTGCCAGCAGTTACTCAGTCAGGAACACTGAAGCTTTCTTT. Translation: CASSYSVRNTEAFF.

The chain uses TRBV19 and TRBJ1-2; D remains unclear. Germline-derived CDR1 and CDR2 are LNHDA and SQIVND (reference sequence). The CDR3 covers 13 residues. V dropped 3 bases and J dropped 6 bases, with 11 bases sitting between them. The CDR3 sequence is CASSISWADGYTF. The CDR3 DNA reads TGTGCCAGTAGTATCTCTTGGGCTGATGGCTACACCTTC.

V and J are TRBV27 and TRBJ2-7, with 7 nucleotides matching TRBD2. V gave up 4 bases and J gave up 6 bases; unmatched junction bases: 9. The CDR3 consists of 14 residues. Germline assignment: CDR1 MNHEY and CDR2 SMNVEV (reference sequence). CDR3 region: CASSSMTSFGEQYF. The CDR3 bases are TGTGCCAGCAGTTCGATGACTAGCTTTGGCGAGCAGTACTTC.

The chain links TRBV30 to TRBJ2-6; 14 nucleotides line up with TRBD2. The J segment lost 3 bases and the V segment lost 4 bases, leaving 8 bases of the junction unmatched. This CDR3 contains 18 residues. Germline CDR1 is GTSNPN and CDR2 is SVGIG (reference sequence). Written as DNA, the CDR3 is TGTGCCTGGACCCGAGGGACTAGCGGGGGTAGTGGGGCCAACGTCCTGACTTTC. Amino acids: CAWTRGTSGGSGANVLTF.

The count of this clone is one. This chain joins TRBV7-9 and TRBJ1-5, with D maybe TRBD1 (5 bases). CDR1 and CDR2 from the germline V gene are SEHNR and FQNEAQ (reference sequence). Trimming took 4 bases from V and 1 from J, leaving 11 bases between them. This CDR3 is 15 amino acids long. The CDR3 reads CASSSPGGSNQPQHF. In nucleotides, the CDR3 is TGTGCCAGCAGCTCCCCGGGGGGAAGCAATCAGCCCCAGCATTTT.

The chain is built from TRBV6-5 and TRBJ1-2, with D tentatively TRBD1 (6 bases). The CDR3 consists of 14 residues. V was pared by 2 bases and J by 2 bases, with 9 bases between. The germline V gene has CDR1 MNHEY and CDR2 SVGAGI. Here the CDR3 reads CASSYQQGNYGYTF. The CDR3 region has the DNA TGTGCCAGCAGTTACCAGCAGGGGAACTATGGCTACACCTTC.

This clone was counted a few times. This chain uses TRBV6-2 or TRBV6-3 with TRBJ2-2; 8 positions agree with TRBD2. With 4 bases clipped from V and 4 bases from J, the junction kept 2 bases outside the gene matches. The germline gives CDR1 MNHEY, CDR2 SVGEGT. CDR3 length: 14 amino acids. The CDR3 spells CASSSGGATGELFF. The DNA for the CDR3 is TGTGCCAGCAGTTCCGGGGGGGCCACCGGGGAGCTGTTTTTT.

The chain employs TRBV19 and TRBJ1-3; perhaps TRBD1 as D (6 bases). This CDR3 comprises 13 residues. Germline CDR1 is LNHDA and CDR2 is SQIVND (reference sequence). The ends were cut back, 9 bases at V and 2 bases at J, with 11 bases in the middle. CDR3 amino acids: CARPGQTGNTIYF. CDR3 nucleotides: TGTGCCAGACCCGGACAGACTGGAAACACCATATATTTT.

V gene TRBV12-3 or TRBV12-4 combines with J gene TRBJ2-2; D is undetermined. CDR3 size: 13 residues. V was shortened by 5 bases and J by 7 bases, with 11 bases between the two germline ends. The CDR3 loop is CASSAQPGGELFF. CDR3 nucleotide sequence: TGTGCCAGCAGTGCCCAGCCGGGCGGGGAGCTGTTTTTT.

The rearrangement links TRBV18 to TRBJ1-6; D unclear. The CDR3 runs 14 residues. The V gene's germline CDR1 is KGHSH and CDR2 LQKENI. Trimming left V 3 bases short and J 6 bases short, with 9 bases between. CDR3 residues: CASSPVGSNSPLHF. The CDR3 bases are TGTGCCAGCTCACCCGTGGGGAGTAATTCACCCCTCCACTTT.

The chain recombines TRBV30 with TRBJ1-6; 7 nucleotides agree with TRBD1. V gave up 5 bases and J gave up 9 bases; unmatched junction bases: 7. The CDR3 length is 13 residues. The germline V gene has CDR1 GTSNPN and CDR2 SVGIG (reference sequence). This chain's CDR3 is CAWATGEVSPLHF. The CDR3 DNA sequence: TGTGCCTGGGCTACAGGGGAGGTTTCACCCCTCCACTTT.

The chain is built from TRBV2 and TRBJ1-1; D not resolved. Germline CDR1 reads SNHLY; CDR2 reads FYNNEI. The CDR3 consists of 11 residues. V was pared by 7 bases and J by 8 bases, with 11 bases between. This chain's CDR3 is CASKATLEAFF. As DNA, the CDR3 is TGTGCCAGCAAGGCGACACTCGAAGCTTTCTTT.

This chain joins TRBV25-1 and TRBJ2-7; weak D call: TRBD2 (5 bases). This CDR3 has 15 amino acids. V lost 1 base and J lost 0, with 10 bases in between. The V gene's germline CDR1 is MGHDK and CDR2 SYGVNS. The CDR3 loop reads CASSEWELSSYEQYF. CDR3 nucleotides: TGTGCCAGCAGTGAATGGGAGCTAAGCTCCTACGAGCAGTACTTC.

The chain is built from TRBV30 and TRBJ1-3; D unclear. Germline V lookup: CDR1 GTSNPN, CDR2 SVGIG (reference sequence). The V gene lost 7 bases and the J gene lost 3 bases, with 10 bases spanning the gap. This CDR3 spans 12 amino acids. Written as DNA, the CDR3 is TGTGCCTCCCACCCGGGTGGAAACACCATATATTTT. This sequence encodes CASHPGGNTIYF.

The chain combines TRBV10-3 with TRBJ2-1, with unresolved D. From germline, CDR1 is ENHRY and CDR2 SYGVKD. The V gene lost 2 bases and the J gene lost 3 bases, with 11 bases spanning the gap. CDR3 length: 15 residues. As DNA, the CDR3 is TGTGCCATCAGTGAGACGGCGGCCAGCTACAATGAGCAGTTCTTC. Its translation: CAISETAASYNEQFF.

The CDR3 sequence is CASSLNVDRDYGYTF. CDR3 nucleotides: TGTGCCAGCAGCTTAAACGTAGACAGGGACTATGGCTACACCTTC. The V gene is TRBV7-9, the J gene TRBJ1-2; the match to TRBD1 covers 7 bases. The CDR3 spans 15 residues. J lost 3 bases, V lost 2 bases, and 6 bases had no gene match. Germline assignment: CDR1 SEHNR and CDR2 FQNEAQ (reference sequence).

The CDR3 loop is CASTEIYGNTIYF. The CDR3 nucleotides read TGTGCCAGCACCGAGATATATGGAAACACCATATATTTT. This chain connects TRBV6-5 to TRBJ1-3; D is uncertain. Germline V gives CDR1 MNHEY, CDR2 SVGAGI. There are 13 residues in the CDR3. Trimming left V 7 bases short and J 3 bases short, with 10 bases between.

This chain uses TRBV5-4 with TRBJ1-1; 10 bases are a match to TRBD1. Trimming at V came to 4 bases and at J to 5 bases, leaving 5 bases not matched to a gene. This CDR3 contains 14 residues. CDR1 is SGHNT, CDR2 YYREEE, per germline (reference sequence). The CDR3 DNA is TGTGCCAGCAGCAAGGACAGGGGGAGGACTGAAGCTTTCTTT. It codes for CASSKDRGRTEAFF.

The table lists this clone with a count of one. This chain uses TRBV18 with TRBJ1-1; weak D call: TRBD1 (6 bases). V lost 3 bases and J 5 bases, leaving 13 bases between the germline ends. CDR3 size: 14 residues. The germline CDR1 and CDR2 sequences are KGHSH and LQKENI. CDR3 coding DNA: TGTGCCAGCTCACCGAGGTCAGGGGAAACTGAAGCTTTCTTT. Its protein is CASSPRSGETEAFF.